What follows are 10 T cell receptor beta chains derived from one specimen sequenced in a study of shared clonotypes between healthy human individuals. The data were produced by immunoSEQ multiplex PCR, yet TCRdb's version contains in-frame clones alone and is incomplete. Among about 590,000 clones listed, less than 97% were seen once. Naive CD8 cells comprised CD45RO-negative, CCR7-positively selected cells, excluding terminally differentiated effector memory CD45RA+ cells. Input material: naive CD8+ T cells sorted from blood. The source of these receptors is a woman in her thirties in good health.

The chain uses TRBV4-1 and TRBJ2-3; TRBD2 matches at 7 bases. The V gene end was trimmed by 0 bases and the J gene end by 4 bases; junction bases not matched to a gene: 7. Germline CDR1 is MGHRA and CDR2 is YSYEKL. The CDR3 is 16 amino acids. The DNA of the CDR3 is TGCGCCAGCAGCCAAGATACGGGGGGTCTGGCAGATACGCAGTATTTT. This gives the protein CASSQDTGGLADTQYF.

The V call is TRBV2, the J call TRBJ2-3; tentative D call: TRBD2 (6 bases). Germline-derived CDR1 and CDR2 are SNHLY and FYNNEI. The V and J ends lost 7 bases and 1 base respectively, with 9 bases between them. The CDR3 consists of 13 residues. The CDR3 DNA reads as TGTGCCAGCAACGGAGGGGGCACAGATACGCAGTATTTT. Amino acid sequence: CASNGGGTDTQYF.

Only one count was recorded for this clone. The chain uses TRBV6-5 and TRBJ2-7, with 13 bases fitting TRBD2. Germline CDR1 reads MNHEY; CDR2 reads SVGAGI. The CDR3 spans 15 residues. The junction had 1 base not matched to a gene; V was cut back by 2 bases and J by 3 bases. As DNA, the CDR3 is TGTGCCAGCAGTTACGGACTAGCGGGGGACTACGAGCAGTACTTC. This sequence encodes CASSYGLAGDYEQYF.

The chain employs TRBV2 and TRBJ2-5; D is unresolved. V was pared by 4 bases and J by 5 bases, with 14 bases between. The CDR3 contains 14 residues. Germline loops: CDR1 SNHLY, CDR2 FYNNEI. CDR3 amino acids: CASSAVTPRETQYF. The CDR3 DNA follows: TGTGCCAGCAGTGCCGTGACCCCGCGGGAGACCCAGTACTTC.

The chain has TRBV27 and TRBJ2-7, with D possibly being TRBD1 (6 bases). Trimming took 2 bases from V and 3 from J, leaving 14 bases between them. The germline V gene encodes CDR1 MNHEY and CDR2 SMNVEV (reference sequence). This CDR3 contains 15 residues. The CDR3: CASSLVDRLGYEQYF. CDR3 DNA sequence: TGTGCCAGCAGTTTAGTAGACAGGCTGGGCTACGAGCAGTACTTC.

The chain links TRBV7-6 to TRBJ2-1; TRBD2 is a possible D gene (6 bases). CDR3 length: 15 residues. Per germline, CDR1 SGHVS and CDR2 FNYEAQ. Trimming removed 1 base from V and 5 bases from J, with 12 bases in between. The CDR3 reads CASSLVGRGDNEQFF. The CDR3 region has the DNA TGTGCCAGCAGCTTAGTCGGGCGGGGAGACAATGAGCAGTTCTTC. Full variable domain (missing parts from reference TRBV7-6 and TRBJ2-1): GAGVSQSPRYKVTKRGQDVALRCDPISGHVSLYWYRQALGQGPEFLTYFNYEAQQDKSGLPNDRFSAERPEGSISTLTIQRTEQRDSAMYRCASSLVGRGDNEQFFGPGTRLTVL.

CDR3 in amino acids: CASRPIAGVIYNEQFF. The CDR3, as DNA: TGTGCCAGTAGGCCCATAGCGGGAGTAATATACAATGAGCAGTTCTTC. The rearrangement uses TRBV19 and TRBJ2-1; TRBD2 aligns across 9 bases. Germline CDR1 LNHDA, CDR2 SQIVND (reference sequence). This CDR3 spans 16 amino acids. J was trimmed by 4 bases and V by 6 bases; bases with no gene match: 10.

CDR3 nucleotide sequence: TGTGCCAGCAGTTACGGGAGAGAAGCTTTCTTT. Translated: CASSYGREAFF. V and J are TRBV27 and TRBJ1-1; D is ambiguous. Per the germline V gene, CDR1 is MNHEY and CDR2 is SMNVEV (reference sequence). This CDR3 has 11 amino acids. The V gene lost 4 bases and the J gene lost 8 bases, with 8 bases spanning the gap.

V gene TRBV28 combines with J gene TRBJ2-5; 9 bases map to TRBD2. The V gene's germline CDR1 is MDHEN and CDR2 SYDVKM. The V gene end was trimmed by 6 bases and the J gene end by 5 bases; junction bases not matched to a gene: 7. The CDR3 runs 14 residues. In DNA, the CDR3 is TGTGCCAGCAGAACACGGACTAGCGCTGAGACCCAGTACTTC. This encodes CASRTRTSAETQYF.

The chain has TRBV10-3 and TRBJ2-5, with 15 bases matching TRBD2. J gave up 2 bases and V 8 bases, and 0 bases lay outside the gene matches. The CDR3 sequence is 14 residues long. Germline-derived CDR1 and CDR2 are ENHRY and SYGVKD. The CDR3, as DNA: TGTGCCATCGGACTAGCGGGAGGGCAAGAGACCCAGTACTTC. Translating it yields CAIGLAGGQETQYF.